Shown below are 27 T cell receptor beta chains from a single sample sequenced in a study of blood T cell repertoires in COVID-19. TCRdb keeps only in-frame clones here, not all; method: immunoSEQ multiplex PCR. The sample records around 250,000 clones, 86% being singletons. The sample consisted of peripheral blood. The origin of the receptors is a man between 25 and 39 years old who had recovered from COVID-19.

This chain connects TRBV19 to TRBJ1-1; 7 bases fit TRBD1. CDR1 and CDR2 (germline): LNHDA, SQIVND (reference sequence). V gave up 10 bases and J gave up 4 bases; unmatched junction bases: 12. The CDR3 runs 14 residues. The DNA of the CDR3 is TGTGCCACGACATTAGGGACAGCCGCCACTGAAGCTTTCTTT. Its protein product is CATTLGTAATEAFF.

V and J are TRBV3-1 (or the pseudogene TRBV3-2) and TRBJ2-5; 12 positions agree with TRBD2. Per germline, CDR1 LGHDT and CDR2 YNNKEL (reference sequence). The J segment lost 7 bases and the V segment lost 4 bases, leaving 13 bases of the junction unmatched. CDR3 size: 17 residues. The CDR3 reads CASSPLAGGTLGWTQYF. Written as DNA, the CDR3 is TGTGCCAGCAGCCCGCTAGCGGGGGGGACCCTCGGGTGGACCCAGTACTTC.

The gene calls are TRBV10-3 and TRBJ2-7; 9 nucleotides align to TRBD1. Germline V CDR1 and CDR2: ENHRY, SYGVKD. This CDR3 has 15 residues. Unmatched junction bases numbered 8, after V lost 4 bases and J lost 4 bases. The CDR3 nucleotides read TGTGCCATCAGTGCTGGGACAGGGTTGGCTTACGAGCAGTACTTC. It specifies CAISAGTGLAYEQYF.

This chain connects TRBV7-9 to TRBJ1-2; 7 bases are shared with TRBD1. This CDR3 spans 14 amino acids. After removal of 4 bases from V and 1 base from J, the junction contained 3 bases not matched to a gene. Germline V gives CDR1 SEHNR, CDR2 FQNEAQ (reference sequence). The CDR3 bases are TGTGCCAGCAGCTCGACAGGGATTAACTATGGCTACACCTTC. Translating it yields CASSSTGINYGYTF. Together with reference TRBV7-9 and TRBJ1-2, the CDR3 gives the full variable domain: DTGVSQNPRHKITKRGQNVTFRCDPISEHNRLYWYRQTLGQGPEFLTYFQNEAQLEKSRLLSDRFSAERPKGSFSTLEIQRTEQGDSAMYLCASSSTGINYGYTFGSGTRLTVV.

This CDR3 is CASSGRTVAGNTIYF. CDR3 in DNA: TGTGCCAGCAGCGGTCGGACAGTCGCTGGAAACACCATATATTTT. The chain couples TRBV6-5 to TRBJ1-3, with D possibly TRBD1 on 6 matching bases. V lost 6 bases to trimming and J lost 2 bases, with 14 bases between them. Looked up from germline, CDR1 is MNHEY and CDR2 is SVGAGI. This CDR3 has 15 amino acids.

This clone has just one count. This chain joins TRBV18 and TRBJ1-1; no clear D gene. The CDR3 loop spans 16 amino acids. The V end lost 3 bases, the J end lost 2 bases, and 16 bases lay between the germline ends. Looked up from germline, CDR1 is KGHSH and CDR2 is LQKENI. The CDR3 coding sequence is TGTGCCAGCTCACCCACCCCGAGGGCCGCTAACACTGAAGCTTTCTTT. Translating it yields CASSPTPRAANTEAFF.

In DNA form, the CDR3 reads TGTGCCAGCAGCTTTCCGACAGAGTACTACAATGAGCAGTTCTTC. Its translation: CASSFPTEYYNEQFF. The rearrangement links TRBV5-6 to TRBJ2-1; D may be TRBD1 (5 bases). Germline CDR1 SGHDT, CDR2 YYEEEE. Deletions cut 2 bases from V and 3 bases from J, with 12 bases between. This CDR3 region has 15 residues.

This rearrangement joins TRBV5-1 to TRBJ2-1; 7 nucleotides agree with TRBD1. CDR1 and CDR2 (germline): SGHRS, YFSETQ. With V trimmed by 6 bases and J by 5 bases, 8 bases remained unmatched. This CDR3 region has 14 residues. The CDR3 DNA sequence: TGCGCCAGCAAACTGTTCCAGGGGGACAATGAGCAGTTCTTC. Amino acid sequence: CASKLFQGDNEQFF.

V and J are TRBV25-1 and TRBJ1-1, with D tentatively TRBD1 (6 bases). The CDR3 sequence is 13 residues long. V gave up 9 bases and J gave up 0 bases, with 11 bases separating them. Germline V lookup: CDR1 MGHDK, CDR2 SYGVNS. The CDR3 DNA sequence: TGTGCCAGTCAGGGACACCTGAACACTGAAGCTTTCTTT. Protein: CASQGHLNTEAFF.

The chain's CDR3 is CASSLALGTGAYEQYF. In DNA, the CDR3 is TGCGCCAGCAGCTTGGCTTTAGGGACAGGGGCCTACGAGCAGTACTTC. The rearrangement joins TRBV5-1 to TRBJ2-7; 10 nucleotides agree with TRBD1. Germline CDR1 is SGHRS and CDR2 is YFSETQ. There are 16 residues in the CDR3. J gave up 2 bases and V 0 bases, and 5 bases lay outside the gene matches.

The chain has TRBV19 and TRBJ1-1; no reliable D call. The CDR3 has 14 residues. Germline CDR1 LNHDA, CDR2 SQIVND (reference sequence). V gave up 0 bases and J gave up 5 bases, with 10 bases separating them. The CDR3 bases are TGTGCCAGTAGTATAGAAGTTCTCGGGACTGAAGCTTTCTTT. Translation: CASSIEVLGTEAFF.

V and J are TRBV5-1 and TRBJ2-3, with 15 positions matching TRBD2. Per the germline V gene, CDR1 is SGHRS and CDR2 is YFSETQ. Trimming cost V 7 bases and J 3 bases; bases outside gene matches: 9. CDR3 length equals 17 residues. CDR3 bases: TGCGCCAGCCATCGGACTAGCGGGGGGGCAACGACAGATACGCAGTATTTT. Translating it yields CASHRTSGGATTDTQYF.

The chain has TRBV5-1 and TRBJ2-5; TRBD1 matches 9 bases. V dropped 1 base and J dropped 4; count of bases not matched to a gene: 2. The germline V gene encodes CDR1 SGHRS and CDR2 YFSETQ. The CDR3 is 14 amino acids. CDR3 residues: CASSLKDRGETQYF. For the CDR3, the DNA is TGCGCCAGCAGCTTGAAGGACAGGGGAGAGACCCAGTACTTC.

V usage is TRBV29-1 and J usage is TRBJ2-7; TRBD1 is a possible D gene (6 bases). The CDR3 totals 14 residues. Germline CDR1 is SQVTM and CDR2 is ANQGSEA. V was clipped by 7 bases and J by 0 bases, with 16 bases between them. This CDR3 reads CSEGEPLSSYEQYF. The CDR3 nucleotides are TGCAGCGAGGGGGAGCCACTGAGCTCCTACGAGCAGTACTTC.

CDR3 sequence: CAGGSQVNYGYTF. Here the CDR3 DNA reads TGTGCCGGGGGGTCTCAGGTTAACTATGGCTACACCTTC. The rearrangement joins TRBV7-9 to TRBJ1-2, with a weak D call TRBD1 (5 bases). Germline V lookup: CDR1 SEHNR, CDR2 FQNEAQ (reference sequence). V lost 11 bases, J lost 1 base, and 14 bases lay in between. The CDR3 sequence is 13 residues long. Combining the CDR3 with reference TRBV7-9 and TRBJ1-2 gives the whole variable domain DTGVSQNPRHKITKRGQNVTFRCDPISEHNRLYWYRQTLGQGPEFLTYFQNEAQLEKSRLLSDRFSAERPKGSFSTLEIQRTEQGDSAMYLCAGGSQVNYGYTFGSGTRLTVV.

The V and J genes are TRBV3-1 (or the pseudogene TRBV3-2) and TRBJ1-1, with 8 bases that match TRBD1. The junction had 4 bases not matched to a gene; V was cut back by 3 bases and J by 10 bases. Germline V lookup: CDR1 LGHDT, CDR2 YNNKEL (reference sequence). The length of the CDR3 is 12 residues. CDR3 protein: CASSHPDRGAFF. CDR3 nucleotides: TGTGCCAGCAGCCACCCCGACAGGGGAGCTTTCTTT.

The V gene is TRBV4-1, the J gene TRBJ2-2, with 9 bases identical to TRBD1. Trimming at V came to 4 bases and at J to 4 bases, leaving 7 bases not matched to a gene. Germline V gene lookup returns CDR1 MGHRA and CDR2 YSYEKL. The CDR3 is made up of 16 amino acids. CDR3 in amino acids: CASSLRSTGGTGELFF. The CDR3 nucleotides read TGCGCCAGCAGCCTACGTTCGACAGGGGGCACCGGGGAGCTGTTTTTT.

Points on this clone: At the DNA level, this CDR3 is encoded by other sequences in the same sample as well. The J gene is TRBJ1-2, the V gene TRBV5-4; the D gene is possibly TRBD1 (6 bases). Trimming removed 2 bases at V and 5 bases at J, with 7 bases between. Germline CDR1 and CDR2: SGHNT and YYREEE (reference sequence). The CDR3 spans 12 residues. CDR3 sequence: CASSLRGYGYTF. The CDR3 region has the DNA TGTGCCAGCAGCTTAAGGGGGTATGGCTACACCTTC.

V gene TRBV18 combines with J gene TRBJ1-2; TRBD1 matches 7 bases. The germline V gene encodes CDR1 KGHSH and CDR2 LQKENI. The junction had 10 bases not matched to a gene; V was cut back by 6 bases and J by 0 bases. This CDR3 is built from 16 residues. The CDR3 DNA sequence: TGTGCCAGCTCCACGGTGGGACAGCCTTCTAACTATGGCTACACCTTC. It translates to CASSTVGQPSNYGYTF.

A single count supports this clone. CDR3 loop: CSAQDTYEQYF. CDR3 nucleotides: TGCAGTGCTCAGGACACCTACGAGCAGTACTTC. This chain uses TRBV20-1 with TRBJ2-7; a weak D match, TRBD1 (5 bases). The CDR3 totals 11 residues. The V and J ends lost 5 bases and 2 bases respectively, with 7 bases between them. Per germline, CDR1 DFQATT and CDR2 SNEGSKA (reference sequence).

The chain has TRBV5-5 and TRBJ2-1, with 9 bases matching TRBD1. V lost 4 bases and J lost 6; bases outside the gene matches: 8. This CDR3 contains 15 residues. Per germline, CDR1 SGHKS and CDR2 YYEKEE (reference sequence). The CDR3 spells CASSIGQGTINEQFF. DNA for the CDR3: TGTGCCAGCAGCATTGGACAGGGGACTATCAATGAGCAGTTCTTC.

The CDR3 sequence: CASSPGQGLEAFF. CDR3 bases: TGTGCCAGCAGCCCGGGACAGGGGCTGGAAGCTTTCTTT. The V gene is TRBV7-6, the J gene TRBJ1-1, with TRBD1 matching over 10 bases. The CDR3 runs 13 residues. Trimming removed 5 bases from V and 8 bases from J; junction bases left unmatched: 5. In germline, CDR1 is SGHVS, CDR2 FNYEAQ.

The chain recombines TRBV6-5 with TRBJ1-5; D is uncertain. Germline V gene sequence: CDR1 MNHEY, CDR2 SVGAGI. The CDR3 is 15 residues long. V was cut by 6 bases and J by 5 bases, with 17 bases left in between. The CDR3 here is CASSQGWVAYQPQHF. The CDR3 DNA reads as TGTGCCAGCAGCCAAGGGTGGGTAGCGTATCAGCCCCAGCATTTT.

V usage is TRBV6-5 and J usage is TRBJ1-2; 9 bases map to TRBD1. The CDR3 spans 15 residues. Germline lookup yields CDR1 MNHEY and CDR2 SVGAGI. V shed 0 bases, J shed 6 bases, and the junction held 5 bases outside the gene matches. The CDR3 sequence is CASSYSPGQGNGYTF. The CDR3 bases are TGTGCCAGCAGTTACTCACCGGGACAGGGCAATGGCTACACCTTC.

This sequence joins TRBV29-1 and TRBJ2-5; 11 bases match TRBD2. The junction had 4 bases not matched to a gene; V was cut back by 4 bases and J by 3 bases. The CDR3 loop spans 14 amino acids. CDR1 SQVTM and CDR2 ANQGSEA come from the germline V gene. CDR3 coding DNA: TGCAGCGTTGCCCCGGGACTAGCGGAAGAGACCCAGTACTTC. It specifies CSVAPGLAEETQYF. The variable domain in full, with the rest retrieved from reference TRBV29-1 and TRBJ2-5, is SAVISQKPSRDICQRGTSLTIQCQVDSQVTMMFWYRQQPGQSLTLIATANQGSEATYESGFVIDKFPISRPNLTFSTLTVSNMSPEDSSIYLCSVAPGLAEETQYFGPGTRLLVL.

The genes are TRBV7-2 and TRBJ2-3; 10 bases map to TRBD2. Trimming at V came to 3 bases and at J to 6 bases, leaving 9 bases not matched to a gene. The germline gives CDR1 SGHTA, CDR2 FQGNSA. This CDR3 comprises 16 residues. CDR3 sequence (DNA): TGTGCCAGCAGCTTTGCGGCGGCTAGCGGGGGTGATACGCAGTATTTT. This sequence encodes CASSFAAASGGDTQYF.

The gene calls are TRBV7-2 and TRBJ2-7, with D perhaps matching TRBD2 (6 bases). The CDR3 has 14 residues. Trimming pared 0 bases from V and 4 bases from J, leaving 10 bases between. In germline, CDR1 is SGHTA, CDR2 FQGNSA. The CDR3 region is CASSLARGEYEQYF. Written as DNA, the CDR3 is TGTGCCAGCAGCTTAGCGCGCGGGGAATACGAGCAGTACTTC.